The sample holds many counts of the clone carrying this TCR beta chain. One entry per CDR3 protein, called by TCRdb with MiXCR from the RT-PCR reads. This table has around 700,000 distinct CDR3 sequences, more than 13% appearing once. Sequenced input: memory CD4+ T cells from blood. The sequence was collected from a female donor in good health, serving as a healthy control.

The CDR3: CASSHRDSIHEQYF. For the CDR3, the DNA is TGTGCCAGCAGCCACCGGGACAGTATCCACGAGCAGTACTTC. The rearrangement uses TRBV4-2 and TRBJ2-7; 7 bases agree with TRBD1. The CDR3 has 14 residues. J gave up 5 bases and V 3 bases, and 7 bases lay outside the gene matches. Per the germline V gene, CDR1 is LGHNA and CDR2 is YNFKEQ.